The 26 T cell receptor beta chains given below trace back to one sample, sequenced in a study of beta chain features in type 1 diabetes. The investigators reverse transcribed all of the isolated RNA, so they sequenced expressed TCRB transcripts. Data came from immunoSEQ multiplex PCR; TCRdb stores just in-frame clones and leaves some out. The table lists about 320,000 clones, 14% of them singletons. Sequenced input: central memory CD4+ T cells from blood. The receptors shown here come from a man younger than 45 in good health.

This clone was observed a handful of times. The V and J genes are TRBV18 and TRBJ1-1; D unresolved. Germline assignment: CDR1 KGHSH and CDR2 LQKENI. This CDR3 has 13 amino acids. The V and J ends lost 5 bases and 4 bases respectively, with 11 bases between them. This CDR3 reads CASSSRRSTEAFF. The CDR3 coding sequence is TGTGCCAGCTCAAGTCGGAGAAGCACTGAAGCTTTCTTT.

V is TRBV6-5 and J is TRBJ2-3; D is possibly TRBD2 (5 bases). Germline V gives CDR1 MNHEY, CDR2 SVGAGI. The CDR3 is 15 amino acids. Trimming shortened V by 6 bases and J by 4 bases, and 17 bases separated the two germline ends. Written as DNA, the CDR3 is TGTGCCAGCAGCTACAGCAGCGAGAGGGCAGATACGCAGTATTTT. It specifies CASSYSSERADTQYF.

CDR3 nucleotides: TGCGCCAGCAGCTTGGACAGGGGGGCCTACGAGCAGTACTTC. It encodes CASSLDRGAYEQYF. The chain links TRBV5-1 to TRBJ2-7; 8 bases are shared with TRBD1. With 0 bases clipped from V and 2 bases from J, the junction kept 1 base outside the gene matches. Per the germline V gene, CDR1 is SGHRS and CDR2 is YFSETQ. CDR3 length: 14 amino acids.

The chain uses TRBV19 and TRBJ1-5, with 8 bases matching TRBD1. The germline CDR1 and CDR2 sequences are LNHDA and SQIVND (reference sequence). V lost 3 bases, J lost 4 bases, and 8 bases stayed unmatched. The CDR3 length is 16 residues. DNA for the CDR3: TGTGCCAGTAGTATCCGGACAGGGAAAAATAATCAGCCCCAGCATTTT. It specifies CASSIRTGKNNQPQHF.

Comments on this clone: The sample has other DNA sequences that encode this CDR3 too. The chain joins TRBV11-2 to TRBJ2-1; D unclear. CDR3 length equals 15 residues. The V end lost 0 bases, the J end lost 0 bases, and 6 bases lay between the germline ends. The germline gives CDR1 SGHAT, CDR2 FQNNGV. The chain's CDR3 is CASSLEGSSYNEQFF. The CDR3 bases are TGTGCCAGCAGCTTAGAGGGGTCCTCCTACAATGAGCAGTTCTTC.

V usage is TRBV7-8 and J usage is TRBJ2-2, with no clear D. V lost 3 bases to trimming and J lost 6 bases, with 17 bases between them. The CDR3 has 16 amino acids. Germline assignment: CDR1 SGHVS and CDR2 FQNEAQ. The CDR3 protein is CASSLWVNPAAGELFF. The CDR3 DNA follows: TGTGCCAGCAGCTTGTGGGTTAATCCGGCGGCCGGGGAGCTGTTTTTT.

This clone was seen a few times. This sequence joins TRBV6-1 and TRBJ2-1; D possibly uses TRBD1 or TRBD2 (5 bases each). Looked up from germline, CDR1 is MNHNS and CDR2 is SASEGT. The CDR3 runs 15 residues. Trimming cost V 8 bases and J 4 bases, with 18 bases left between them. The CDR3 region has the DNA TGTGCCAGCGGTTCGGGGCCCCGAGGGTACAATGAGCAGTTCTTC. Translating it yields CASGSGPRGYNEQFF.

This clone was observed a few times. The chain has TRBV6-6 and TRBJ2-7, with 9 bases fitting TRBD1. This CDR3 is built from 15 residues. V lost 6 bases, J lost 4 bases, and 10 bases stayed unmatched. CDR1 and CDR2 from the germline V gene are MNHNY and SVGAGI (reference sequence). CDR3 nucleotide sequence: TGTGCCAGCAGATATATTGTGGGACAGGGATACGAGCAGTACTTC. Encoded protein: CASRYIVGQGYEQYF.

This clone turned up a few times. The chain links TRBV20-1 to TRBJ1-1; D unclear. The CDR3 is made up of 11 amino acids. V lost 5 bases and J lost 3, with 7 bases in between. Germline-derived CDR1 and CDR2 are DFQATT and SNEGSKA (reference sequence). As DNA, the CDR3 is TGCAGTGCTGTGTTGGACACTGAAGCTTTCTTT. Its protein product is CSAVLDTEAFF.

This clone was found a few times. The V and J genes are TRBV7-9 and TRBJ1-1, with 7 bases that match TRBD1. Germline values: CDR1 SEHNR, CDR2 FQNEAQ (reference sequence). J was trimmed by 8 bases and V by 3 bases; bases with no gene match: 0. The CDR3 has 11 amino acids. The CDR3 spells CASSLDREAFF. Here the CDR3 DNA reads TGTGCCAGCAGCTTGGACAGGGAAGCTTTCTTT.

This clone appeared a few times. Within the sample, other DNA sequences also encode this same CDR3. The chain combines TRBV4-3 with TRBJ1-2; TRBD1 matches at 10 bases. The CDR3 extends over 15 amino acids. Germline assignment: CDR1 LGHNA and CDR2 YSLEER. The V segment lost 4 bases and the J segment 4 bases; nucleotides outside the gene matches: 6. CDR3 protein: CASSPGQGRTYGYTF. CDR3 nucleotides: TGCGCCAGCAGCCCGGGACAGGGGCGCACCTATGGCTACACCTTC.

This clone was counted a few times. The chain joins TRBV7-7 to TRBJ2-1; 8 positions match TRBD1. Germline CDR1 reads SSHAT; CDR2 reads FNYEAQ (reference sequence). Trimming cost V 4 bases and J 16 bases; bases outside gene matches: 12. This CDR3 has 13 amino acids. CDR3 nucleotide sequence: TGTGCCAGCAGCTCCCGGTATGGGACAGGCATTTTCTTC. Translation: CASSSRYGTGIFF.

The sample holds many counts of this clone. CDR3 loop: CAIMAGMNTEAFF. The CDR3 DNA sequence: TGTGCCATCATGGCAGGGATGAACACTGAAGCTTTCTTT. The chain joins TRBV10-3 to TRBJ1-1; D is possibly TRBD1 (5 bases). Germline values: CDR1 ENHRY, CDR2 SYGVKD. Trimming removed 7 bases from V and 0 bases from J, with 9 bases in between. This CDR3 spans 13 amino acids.

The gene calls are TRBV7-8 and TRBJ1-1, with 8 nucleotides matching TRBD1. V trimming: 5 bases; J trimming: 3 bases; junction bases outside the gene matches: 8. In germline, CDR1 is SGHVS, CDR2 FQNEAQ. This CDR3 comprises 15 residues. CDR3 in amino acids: CASSLTLTGDTEAFF. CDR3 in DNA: TGTGCCAGCAGCCTTACCCTGACAGGGGACACTGAAGCTTTCTTT.

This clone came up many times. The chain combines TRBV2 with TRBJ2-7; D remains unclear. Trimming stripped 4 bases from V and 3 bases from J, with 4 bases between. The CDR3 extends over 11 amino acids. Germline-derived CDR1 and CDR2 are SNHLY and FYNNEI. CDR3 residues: CASSVRYEQYF. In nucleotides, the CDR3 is TGTGCCAGCAGTGTCCGCTACGAGCAGTACTTC.

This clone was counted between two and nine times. The CDR3 region has the DNA TGTGCCAGCCGACCGGATGGGACAGGGAGATCTCATGAGCAGTTCTTC. Its protein is CASRPDGTGRSHEQFF. The chain carries TRBV7-9 and TRBJ2-1; 9 bases are shared with TRBD1. V gave up 8 bases and J gave up 8 bases; unmatched junction bases: 16. The germline V gene has CDR1 SEHNR and CDR2 FQNEAQ (reference sequence). This CDR3 is built from 16 residues.

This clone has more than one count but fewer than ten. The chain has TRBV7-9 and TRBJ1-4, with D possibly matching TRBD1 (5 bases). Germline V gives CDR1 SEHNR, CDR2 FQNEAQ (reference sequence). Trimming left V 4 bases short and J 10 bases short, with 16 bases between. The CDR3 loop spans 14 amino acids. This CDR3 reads CASSSEGSVGKLFF. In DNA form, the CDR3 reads TGTGCCAGCAGCTCGGAGGGGAGCGTTGGAAAACTGTTTTTT. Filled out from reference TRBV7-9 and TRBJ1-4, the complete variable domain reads DTGVSQNPRHKITKRGQNVTFRCDPISEHNRLYWYRQTLGQGPEFLTYFQNEAQLEKSRLLSDRFSAERPKGSFSTLEIQRTEQGDSAMYLCASSSEGSVGKLFFGSGTQLSVL.

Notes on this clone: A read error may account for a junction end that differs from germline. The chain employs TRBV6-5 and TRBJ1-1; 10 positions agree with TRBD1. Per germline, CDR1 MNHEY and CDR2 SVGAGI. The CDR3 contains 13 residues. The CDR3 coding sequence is TGCGCCAGCAGTGAGCAGGGACAGGGGAGGGCTTTCTTT. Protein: CASSEQGQGRAFF.

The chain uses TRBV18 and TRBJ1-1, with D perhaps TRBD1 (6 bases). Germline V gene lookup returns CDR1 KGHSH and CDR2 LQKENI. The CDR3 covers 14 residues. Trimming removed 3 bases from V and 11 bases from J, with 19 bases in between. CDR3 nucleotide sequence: TGTGCCAGCTCACCCGAGGAGGCGGGAAGGGGGGCTTTCTTT. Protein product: CASSPEEAGRGAFF.

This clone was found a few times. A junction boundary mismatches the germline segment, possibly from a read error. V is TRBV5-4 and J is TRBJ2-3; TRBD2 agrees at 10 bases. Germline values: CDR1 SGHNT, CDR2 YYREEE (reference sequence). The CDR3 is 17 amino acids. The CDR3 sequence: CASSRGTSGTSTDTQYF. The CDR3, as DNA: TGCGCCAGCAGCCGGGGTACTAGCGGGACAAGCACAGATACGCAGTATTTT.

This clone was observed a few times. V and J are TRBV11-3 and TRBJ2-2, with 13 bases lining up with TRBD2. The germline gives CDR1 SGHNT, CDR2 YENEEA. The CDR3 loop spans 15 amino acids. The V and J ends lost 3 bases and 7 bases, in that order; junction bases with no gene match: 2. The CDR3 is CASSLGLAGNGELFF. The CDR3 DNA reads TGTGCCAGCAGCTTGGGACTAGCGGGGAACGGGGAGCTGTTTTTT.

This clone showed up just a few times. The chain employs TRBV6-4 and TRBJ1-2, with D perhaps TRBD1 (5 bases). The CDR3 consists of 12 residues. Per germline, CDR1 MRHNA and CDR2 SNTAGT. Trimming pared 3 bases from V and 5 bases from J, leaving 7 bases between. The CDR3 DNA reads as TGTGCCAGCAGTGATACAGGATATGGCTACACCTTC. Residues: CASSDTGYGYTF.

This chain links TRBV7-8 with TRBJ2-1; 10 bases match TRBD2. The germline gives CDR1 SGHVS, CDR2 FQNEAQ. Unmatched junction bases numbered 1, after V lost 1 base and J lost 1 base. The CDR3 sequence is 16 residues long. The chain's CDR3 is CASSLDSGGSYNEQFF. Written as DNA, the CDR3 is TGTGCCAGCAGCTTAGATAGCGGGGGGTCCTACAATGAGCAGTTCTTC.

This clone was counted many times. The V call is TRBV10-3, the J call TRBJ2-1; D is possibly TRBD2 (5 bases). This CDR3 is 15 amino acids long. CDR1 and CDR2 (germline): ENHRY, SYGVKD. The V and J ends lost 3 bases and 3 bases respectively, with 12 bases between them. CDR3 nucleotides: TGTGCCATCAGTGACGGCGGAGACTACTACAATGAGCAGTTCTTC. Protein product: CAISDGGDYYNEQFF.

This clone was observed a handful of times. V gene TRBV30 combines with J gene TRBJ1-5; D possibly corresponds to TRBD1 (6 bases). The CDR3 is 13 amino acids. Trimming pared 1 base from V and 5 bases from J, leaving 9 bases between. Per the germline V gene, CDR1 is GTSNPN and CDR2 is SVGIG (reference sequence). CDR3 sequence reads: CAWSEGGDQPQHF. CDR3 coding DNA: TGTGCCTGGAGTGAGGGGGGGGATCAGCCCCAGCATTTT.

Here the CDR3 reads CASSSVYPGTGNEKLFF. The CDR3 nucleotides read TGCGCCAGCAGCTCAGTGTATCCCGGGACAGGGAATGAAAAACTGTTTTTT. The rearrangement links TRBV4-3 to TRBJ1-4, with 9 nucleotides matching TRBD1. With V trimmed by 5 bases and J by 5 bases, 12 bases remained unmatched. The V gene's germline CDR1 is LGHNA and CDR2 YSLEER. The CDR3 runs to 17 residues.